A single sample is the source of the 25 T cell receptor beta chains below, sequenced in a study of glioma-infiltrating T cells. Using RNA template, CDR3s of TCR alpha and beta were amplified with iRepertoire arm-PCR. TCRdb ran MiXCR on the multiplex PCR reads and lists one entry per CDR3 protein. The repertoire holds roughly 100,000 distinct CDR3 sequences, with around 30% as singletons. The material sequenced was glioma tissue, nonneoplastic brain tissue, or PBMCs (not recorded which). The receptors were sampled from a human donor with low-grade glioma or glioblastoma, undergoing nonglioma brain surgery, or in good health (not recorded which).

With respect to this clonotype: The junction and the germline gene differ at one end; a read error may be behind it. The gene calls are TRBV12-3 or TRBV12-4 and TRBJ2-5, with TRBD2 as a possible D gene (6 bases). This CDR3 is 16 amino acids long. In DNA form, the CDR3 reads TGTGCCAGCAGTTTATCGGGCGGGACTCGGCAAGAGGCCCAGTACTTC. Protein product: CASSLSGGTRQEAQYF.

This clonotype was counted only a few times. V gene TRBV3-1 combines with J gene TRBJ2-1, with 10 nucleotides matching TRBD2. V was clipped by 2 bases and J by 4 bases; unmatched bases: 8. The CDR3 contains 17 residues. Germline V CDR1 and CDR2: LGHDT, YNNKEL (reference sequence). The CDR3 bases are TGTGCCAGCAGCCAATCCAGCGGGGGGGACCTGTACAATGAGCAGTTCTTC. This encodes CASSQSSGGDLYNEQFF.

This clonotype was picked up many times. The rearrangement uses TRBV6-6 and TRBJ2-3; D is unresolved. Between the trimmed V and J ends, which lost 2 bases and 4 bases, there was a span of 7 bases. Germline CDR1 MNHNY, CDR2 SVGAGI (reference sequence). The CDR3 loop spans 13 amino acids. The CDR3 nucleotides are TGTGCCAGCAGTTACGGGGAACCAGATACGCAGTATTTT. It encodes CASSYGEPDTQYF.

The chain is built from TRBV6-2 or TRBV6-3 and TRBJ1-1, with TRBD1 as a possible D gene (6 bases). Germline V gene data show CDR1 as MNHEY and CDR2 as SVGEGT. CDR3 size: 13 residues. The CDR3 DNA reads TGTGACAGTAGTGGGGGGCCGAAAACTGAAGCTTTCTTT. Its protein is CDSSGGPKTEAFF.

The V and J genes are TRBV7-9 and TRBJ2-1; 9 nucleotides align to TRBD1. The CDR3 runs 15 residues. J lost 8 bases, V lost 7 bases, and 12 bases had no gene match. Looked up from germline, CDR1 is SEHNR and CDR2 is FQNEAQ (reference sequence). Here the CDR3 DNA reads TGTGCCAGCATCCCCCCGGGACAGGGTTCCTATGAGCAGTTCTTC. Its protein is CASIPPGQGSYEQFF.

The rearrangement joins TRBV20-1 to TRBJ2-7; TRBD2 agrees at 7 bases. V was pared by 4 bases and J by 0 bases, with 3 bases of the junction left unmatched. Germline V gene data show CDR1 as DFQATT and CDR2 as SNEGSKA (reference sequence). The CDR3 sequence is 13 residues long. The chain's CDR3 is CSANGGSSYEQYF. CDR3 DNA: TGCAGTGCTAACGGGGGGAGCTCCTACGAGCAGTACTTC.

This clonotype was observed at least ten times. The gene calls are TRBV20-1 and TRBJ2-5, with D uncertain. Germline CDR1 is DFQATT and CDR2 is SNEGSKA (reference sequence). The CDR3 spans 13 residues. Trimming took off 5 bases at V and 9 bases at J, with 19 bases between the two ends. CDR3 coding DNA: TGCAGTGCTCCGTTCTTGGCTTTCCGGGCCCAGTACTTC. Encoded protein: CSAPFLAFRAQYF.

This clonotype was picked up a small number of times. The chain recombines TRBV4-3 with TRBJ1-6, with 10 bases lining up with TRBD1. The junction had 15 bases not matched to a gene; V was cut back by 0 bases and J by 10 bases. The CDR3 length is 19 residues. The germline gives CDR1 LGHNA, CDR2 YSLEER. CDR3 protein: CASSQEVFRGTGAGSPLHF. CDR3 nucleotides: TGCGCCAGCAGCCAAGAAGTGTTCCGCGGGACAGGGGCCGGGTCACCCCTCCACTTT.

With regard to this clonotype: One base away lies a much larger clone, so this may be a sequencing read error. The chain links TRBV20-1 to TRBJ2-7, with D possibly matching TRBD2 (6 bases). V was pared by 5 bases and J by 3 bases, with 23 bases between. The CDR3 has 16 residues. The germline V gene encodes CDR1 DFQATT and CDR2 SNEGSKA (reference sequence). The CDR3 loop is CSAQLGTDRLGYEQYF. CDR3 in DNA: TGCAGTGCTCAACTTGGGACTGACCGTTTAGGCTACGAGCAGTACTTC.

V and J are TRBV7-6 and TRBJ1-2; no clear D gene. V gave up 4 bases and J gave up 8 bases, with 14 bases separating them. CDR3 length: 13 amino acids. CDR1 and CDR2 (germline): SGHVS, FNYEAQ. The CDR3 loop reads CASSSSTSGGYTF. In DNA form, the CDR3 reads TGTGCCAGCAGCTCTAGCACCAGCGGGGGCTACACCTTC.

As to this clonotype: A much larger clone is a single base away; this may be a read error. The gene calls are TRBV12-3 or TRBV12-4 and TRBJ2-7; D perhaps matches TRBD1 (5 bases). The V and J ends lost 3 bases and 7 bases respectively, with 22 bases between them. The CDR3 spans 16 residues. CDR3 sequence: CASSLRTGLLGNEQYF. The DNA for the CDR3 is TGTGCCAGCAGTTTGAGAACAGGCCTCCTAGGGAATGAGCAGTACTTC.

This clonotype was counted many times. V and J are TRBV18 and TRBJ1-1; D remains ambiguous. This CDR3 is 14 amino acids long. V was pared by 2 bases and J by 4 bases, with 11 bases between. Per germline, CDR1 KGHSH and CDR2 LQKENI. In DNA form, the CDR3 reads TGTGCCAGCTCACCAGGGGATGTTAGCACTGAAGCTTTCTTT. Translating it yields CASSPGDVSTEAFF. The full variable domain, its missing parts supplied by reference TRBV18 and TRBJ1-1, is NAGVMQNPRHLVRRRGQEARLRCSPMKGHSHVYWYRQLPEEGLKFMVYLQKENIIDESGMPKERFSAEFPKEGPSILRIQQVVRGDSAAYFCASSPGDVSTEAFFGQGTRLTVV.

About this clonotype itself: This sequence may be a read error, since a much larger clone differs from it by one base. The DNA of the CDR3 is TGCAGCGTGGAACCCAACCTCCATCAGCCCCAGCATTTT. Translating it yields CSVEPNLHQPQHF. The chain employs TRBV29-1 and TRBJ1-5; the D is unclear. Germline assignment: CDR1 SQVTM and CDR2 ANQGSEA. V was cut by 6 bases and J by 5 bases, with 14 bases left in between. The CDR3 is 13 residues long.

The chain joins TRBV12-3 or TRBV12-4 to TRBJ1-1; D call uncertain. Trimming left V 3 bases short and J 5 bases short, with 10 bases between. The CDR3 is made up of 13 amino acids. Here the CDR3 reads CASSLLVGTEAFF. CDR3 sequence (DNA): TGTGCCAGCAGTTTGTTAGTGGGGACTGAAGCTTTCTTT.

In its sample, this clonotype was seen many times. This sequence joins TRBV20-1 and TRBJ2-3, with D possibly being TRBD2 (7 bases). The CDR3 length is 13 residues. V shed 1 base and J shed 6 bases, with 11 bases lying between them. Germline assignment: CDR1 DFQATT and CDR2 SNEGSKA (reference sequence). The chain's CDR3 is CSARAGGLDTQYF. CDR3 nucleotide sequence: TGCAGTGCTAGAGCGGGGGGCCTGGATACGCAGTATTTT.

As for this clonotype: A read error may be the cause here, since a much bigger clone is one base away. The CDR3 here is CSARDTAGTGNSPLHF. Here the CDR3 DNA reads TGCAGTGCTAGAGATACCGCCGGGACAGGCAATTCACCCCTCCACTTT. The rearrangement links TRBV20-1 to TRBJ1-6; 8 bases are shared with TRBD1. The CDR3 runs to 16 residues. The junction had 8 bases not matched to a gene; V was cut back by 0 bases and J by 7 bases. Per germline, CDR1 DFQATT and CDR2 SNEGSKA (reference sequence).

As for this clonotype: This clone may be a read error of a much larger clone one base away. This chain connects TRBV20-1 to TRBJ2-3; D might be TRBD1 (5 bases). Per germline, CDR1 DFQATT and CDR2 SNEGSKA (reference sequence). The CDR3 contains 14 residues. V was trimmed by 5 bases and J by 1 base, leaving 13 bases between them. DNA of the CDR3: TGCAGTGCTCATCTTTTAGGGGGCACAGATACGCAGTATTTT. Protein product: CSAHLLGGTDTQYF.

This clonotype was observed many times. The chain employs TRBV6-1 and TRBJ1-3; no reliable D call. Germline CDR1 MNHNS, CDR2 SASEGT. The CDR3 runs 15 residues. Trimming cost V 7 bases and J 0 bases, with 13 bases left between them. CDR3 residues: CASIDGTSSGNTIYF. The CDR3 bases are TGTGCCAGCATCGACGGCACGAGCTCTGGAAACACCATATATTTT.

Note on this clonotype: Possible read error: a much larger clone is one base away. CDR3 loop: CASSQRQARYNSPLHF. The CDR3 DNA sequence: TGTGCCAGCAGCCAAAGACAGGCACGTTATAATTCACCCCTCCACTTT. The chain couples TRBV3-1 to TRBJ1-6; possible D gene TRBD1, 6 bases. V was pared by 2 bases and J by 4 bases, with 12 bases between. This CDR3 is built from 16 residues. The germline gives CDR1 LGHDT, CDR2 YNNKEL (reference sequence).

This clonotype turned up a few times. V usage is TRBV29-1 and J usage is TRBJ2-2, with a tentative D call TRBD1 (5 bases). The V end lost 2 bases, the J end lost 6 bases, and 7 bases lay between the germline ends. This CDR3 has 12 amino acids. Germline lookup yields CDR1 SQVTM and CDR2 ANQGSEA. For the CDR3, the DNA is TGCAGCGTTGAAAGGGGCGCCGGGGAGCTGTTTTTT. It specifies CSVERGAGELFF.

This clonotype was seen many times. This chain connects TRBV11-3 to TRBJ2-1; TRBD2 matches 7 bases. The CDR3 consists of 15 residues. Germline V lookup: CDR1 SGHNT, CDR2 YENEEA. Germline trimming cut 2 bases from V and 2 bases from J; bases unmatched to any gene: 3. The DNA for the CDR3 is TGTGCCAGCAGCTTACGCGGGGGAACCTACAATGAGCAGTTCTTC. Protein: CASSLRGGTYNEQFF.

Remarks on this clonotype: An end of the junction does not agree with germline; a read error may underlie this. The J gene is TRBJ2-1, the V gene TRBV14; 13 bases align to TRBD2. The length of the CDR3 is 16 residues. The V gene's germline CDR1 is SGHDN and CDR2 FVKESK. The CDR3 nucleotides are TGTGCCAGCAGCCAGAGACTAGCGGGGGGTCACAATGAGAAGTTCTTC. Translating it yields CASSQRLAGGHNEKFF.

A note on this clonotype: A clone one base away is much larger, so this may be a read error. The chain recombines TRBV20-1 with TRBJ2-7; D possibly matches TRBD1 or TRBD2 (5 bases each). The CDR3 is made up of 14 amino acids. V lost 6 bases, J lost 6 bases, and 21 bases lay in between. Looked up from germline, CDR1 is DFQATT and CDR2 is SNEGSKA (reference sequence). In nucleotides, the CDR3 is TGCAGTGCCGTTTCAGTGGGACGGGGCTGCGAGCAGTACTTC. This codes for CSAVSVGRGCEQYF.

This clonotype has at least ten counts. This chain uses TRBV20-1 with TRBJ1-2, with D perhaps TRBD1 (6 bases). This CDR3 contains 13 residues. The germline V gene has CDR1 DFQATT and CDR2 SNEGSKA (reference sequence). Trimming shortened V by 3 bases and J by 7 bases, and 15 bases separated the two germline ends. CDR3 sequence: CSASLQGISGYTF. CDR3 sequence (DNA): TGCAGTGCTAGTCTACAGGGAATTAGTGGCTACACCTTC.

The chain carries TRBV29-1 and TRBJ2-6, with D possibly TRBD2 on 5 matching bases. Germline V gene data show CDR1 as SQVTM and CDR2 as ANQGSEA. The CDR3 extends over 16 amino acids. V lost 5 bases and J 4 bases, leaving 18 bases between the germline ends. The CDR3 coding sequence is TGCAGCGTTCTAGCATTTCCAGCAACCGGGGCCAACGTCCTGACTTTC. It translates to CSVLAFPATGANVLTF.